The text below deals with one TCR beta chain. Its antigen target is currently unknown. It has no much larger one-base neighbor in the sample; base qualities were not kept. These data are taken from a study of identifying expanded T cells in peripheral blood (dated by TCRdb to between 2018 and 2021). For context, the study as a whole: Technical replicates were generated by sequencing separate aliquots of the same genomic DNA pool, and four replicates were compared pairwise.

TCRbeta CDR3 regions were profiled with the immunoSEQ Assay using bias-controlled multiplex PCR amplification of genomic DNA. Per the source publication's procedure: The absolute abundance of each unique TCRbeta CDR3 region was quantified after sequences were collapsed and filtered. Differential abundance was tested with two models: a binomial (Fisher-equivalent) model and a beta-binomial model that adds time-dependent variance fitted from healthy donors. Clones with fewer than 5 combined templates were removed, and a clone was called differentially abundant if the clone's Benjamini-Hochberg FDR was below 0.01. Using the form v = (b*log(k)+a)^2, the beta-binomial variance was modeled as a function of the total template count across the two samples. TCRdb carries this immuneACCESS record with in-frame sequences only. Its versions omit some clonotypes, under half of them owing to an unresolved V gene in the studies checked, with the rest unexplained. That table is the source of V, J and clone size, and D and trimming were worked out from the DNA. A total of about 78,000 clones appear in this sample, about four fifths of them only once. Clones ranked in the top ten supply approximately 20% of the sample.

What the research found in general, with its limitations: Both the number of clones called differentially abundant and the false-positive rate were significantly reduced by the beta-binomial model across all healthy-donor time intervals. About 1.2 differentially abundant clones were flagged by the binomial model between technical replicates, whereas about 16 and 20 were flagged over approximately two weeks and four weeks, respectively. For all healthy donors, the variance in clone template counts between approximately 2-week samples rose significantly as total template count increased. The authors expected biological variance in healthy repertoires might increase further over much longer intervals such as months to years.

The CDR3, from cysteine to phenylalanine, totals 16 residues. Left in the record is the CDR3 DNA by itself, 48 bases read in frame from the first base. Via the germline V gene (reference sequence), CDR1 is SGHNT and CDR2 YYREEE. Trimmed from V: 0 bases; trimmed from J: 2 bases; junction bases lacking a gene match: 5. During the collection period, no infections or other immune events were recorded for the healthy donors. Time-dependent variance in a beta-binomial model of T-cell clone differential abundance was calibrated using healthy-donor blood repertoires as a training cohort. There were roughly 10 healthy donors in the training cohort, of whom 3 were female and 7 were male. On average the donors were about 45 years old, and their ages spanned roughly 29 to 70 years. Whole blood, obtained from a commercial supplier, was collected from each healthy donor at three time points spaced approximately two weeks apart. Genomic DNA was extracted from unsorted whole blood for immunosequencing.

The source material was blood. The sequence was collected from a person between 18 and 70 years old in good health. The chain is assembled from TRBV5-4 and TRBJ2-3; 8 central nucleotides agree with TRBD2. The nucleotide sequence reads TGTGCCAGCAGCTTGGCGGATAGCGGGGACACAGATACGCAGTATTTT. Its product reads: CASSLADSGDTDTQYF.